Presented here are 21 T cell receptor beta chains from one specimen sequenced in a study of blood T cell repertoires in COVID-19. Here immunoSEQ multiplex PCR was the method, and the copy in TCRdb shows in-frame clones only, minus some. This table has about 160,000 clones, approximately 90% appearing once. What was sequenced was peripheral blood. These receptors originate from a woman aged 70-85 years with COVID-19, enrolled during active disease.

The V and J genes are TRBV12-3 or TRBV12-4 and TRBJ2-7, with TRBD1 matching 8 bases. Trimming cost V 5 bases and J 7 bases; bases outside gene matches: 7. The CDR3 length is 13 residues. Here the CDR3 DNA reads TGTGCCAGCAGTCAGACAGGGGCTCGGGAGCAGTACTTC. It translates to CASSQTGAREQYF.

The CDR3 nucleotides are TGTGCCAGCAGCCTCGGACTCCCTACTTCGATTGGTACGCAGTATTTT. Amino acids: CASSLGLPTSIGTQYF. The chain combines TRBV7-3 with TRBJ2-3, with a weak D call TRBD2 (5 bases). Germline CDR1 is SGHTA and CDR2 is FQGTGA. Trimming removed 5 bases at V and 8 bases at J, with 23 bases between. The CDR3 runs 16 residues.

This clone occurred once. CDR3 sequence: CATSREGRAHTEAFF. DNA of the CDR3: TGTGCCACCAGCAGAGAGGGCAGGGCACACACTGAAGCTTTCTTT. The chain employs TRBV15 and TRBJ1-1, with D possibly TRBD1 on 5 matching bases. Trimming pared 0 bases from V and 3 bases from J, leaving 11 bases between. Looked up from germline, CDR1 is LNHNV and CDR2 is YYDKDF (reference sequence). CDR3 length: 15 amino acids.

This clone has more than one count but fewer than ten. The sample carries other DNA sequences with the same CDR3. The rearrangement uses TRBV6-2 or TRBV6-3 and TRBJ1-5; D not resolved. Germline lookup yields CDR1 MNHEY and CDR2 SVGEGT. Trimming left V 4 bases short and J 7 bases short, with 14 bases between. The CDR3 is 14 amino acids. The CDR3 loop is CASSSDSPGQPQHF. The CDR3 nucleotides read TGTGCCAGCAGTTCAGATTCCCCCGGGCAGCCCCAGCATTTT.

The chain recombines TRBV5-6 with TRBJ1-2; 8 nucleotides agree with TRBD1. This CDR3 is built from 18 residues. Germline CDR1 SGHDT, CDR2 YYEEEE. Trimming at V came to 6 bases and at J to 8 bases, leaving 24 bases not matched to a gene. This CDR3 reads CASTSIVRGRTAVGGYTF. In nucleotides, the CDR3 is TGTGCCAGCACCTCGATCGTCAGGGGGCGTACCGCGGTTGGAGGCTACACCTTC.

This rearrangement joins TRBV5-1 to TRBJ2-5; 7 nucleotides line up with TRBD2. Per the germline V gene, CDR1 is SGHRS and CDR2 is YFSETQ. This CDR3 region has 15 residues. V trimming: 1 base; J trimming: 0 bases; junction bases outside the gene matches: 3. CDR3 in DNA: TGCGCCAGCAGCTTGCGTAGCGGGTACCAAGAGACCCAGTACTTC. Its protein is CASSLRSGYQETQYF.

The chain carries TRBV19 and TRBJ1-5, with D possibly being TRBD1 (6 bases). V lost 8 bases and J 1 base, leaving 6 bases between the germline ends. This CDR3 comprises 12 residues. The germline V gene has CDR1 LNHDA and CDR2 SQIVND (reference sequence). The CDR3 protein is CASGGSNQPQHF. Here the CDR3 DNA reads TGTGCCAGTGGGGGCAGCAATCAGCCCCAGCATTTT.

With regard to this clone: A far larger clone is only one base removed, so a read error is likely. Other DNA sequences in this sample translate to the same CDR3. The chain joins TRBV29-1 to TRBJ2-5, with D maybe TRBD2 (6 bases). CDR1 and CDR2 from the germline V gene are SQVTM and ANQGSEA. The CDR3 length is 14 residues. Here the CDR3 DNA reads TGCCGCGTGGGGGGACCGGGTGGGGGAGAGACCCAGTACTTC. As protein: CRVGGPGGGETQYF.

J is TRBJ1-1 and V is TRBV3-1 (or the pseudogene TRBV3-2); 8 bases match TRBD1. The V gene's germline CDR1 is LGHDT and CDR2 YNNKEL (reference sequence). V was pared by 4 bases and J by 1 base, with 8 bases of the junction left unmatched. The CDR3 runs to 16 residues. The CDR3 spells CASSPHRQGRNTEAFF. CDR3 DNA: TGTGCCAGCAGCCCCCACCGACAGGGGAGGAACACTGAAGCTTTCTTT.

This clone was observed a few times. The V call is TRBV7-9, the J call TRBJ1-2, with 9 bases lining up with TRBD1. There are 16 residues in the CDR3. Losses at the gene ends were 5 bases for V and 4 bases for J; bases not matched to a gene: 11. The germline CDR1 and CDR2 sequences are SEHNR and FQNEAQ (reference sequence). In DNA form, the CDR3 reads TGTGCCAGCAGCGATTCCGGGACAGGGAGTTCCTATGGCTACACCTTC. Translated, it gives CASSDSGTGSSYGYTF.

The chain links TRBV28 to TRBJ1-5; 10 bases line up with TRBD1. The germline V gene has CDR1 MDHEN and CDR2 SYDVKM. V lost 7 bases, J lost 6 bases, and 9 bases stayed unmatched. CDR3 length: 15 amino acids. CDR3 protein: CASIRDRGRGQPQHF. DNA for the CDR3: TGTGCCAGCATACGGGACAGGGGAAGGGGTCAGCCCCAGCATTTT.

In this sample, this clone turned up once. CDR3: CASSELANEQFF. In nucleotides, the CDR3 is TGTGCCAGCAGCGAGCTTGCGAATGAGCAGTTCTTC. The J gene is TRBJ2-1, the V gene TRBV7-3; D is uncertain. Germline CDR1 is SGHTA and CDR2 is FQGTGA. The CDR3 is 12 residues long. Trimming left V 5 bases short and J 7 bases short, with 9 bases between.

The table lists this clone with a count of one. The chain has TRBV19 and TRBJ2-5; 10 bases map to TRBD2. CDR1 and CDR2 from the germline V gene are LNHDA and SQIVND (reference sequence). There are 14 residues in the CDR3. J lost 1 base, V lost 9 bases, and 5 bases had no gene match. The CDR3 sequence is CASASGGGQETQYF. Written as DNA, the CDR3 is TGTGCCAGCGCCAGCGGGGGGGGCCAAGAGACCCAGTACTTC. The full variable domain, completed using reference TRBV19 and TRBJ2-5, is DGGITQSPKYLFRKEGQNVTLSCEQNLNHDAMYWYRQDPGQGLRLIYYSQIVNDFQKGDIAEGYSVSREKKESFPLTVTSAQKNPTAFYLCASASGGGQETQYFGPGTRLLVL.

The chain recombines TRBV6-2 or TRBV6-3 with TRBJ1-1; D is undetermined. The germline V and J ends were trimmed by 0 bases and 3 bases, with 5 bases remaining between them. The length of the CDR3 is 13 residues. Germline V lookup: CDR1 MNHEY, CDR2 SVGEGT. In DNA, the CDR3 is TGTGCCAGCAGTTACTCGCCGGACACTGAAGCTTTCTTT. Its protein is CASSYSPDTEAFF.

The CDR3 sequence: CASSIGTGENYGYTF. Here the CDR3 DNA reads TGTGCCAGTAGTATAGGGACAGGGGAAAACTATGGCTACACCTTC. The chain has TRBV19 and TRBJ1-2; 9 nucleotides line up with TRBD1. The V gene's germline CDR1 is LNHDA and CDR2 SQIVND (reference sequence). This CDR3 region has 15 residues. With 1 base clipped from V and 2 bases from J, the junction kept 2 bases outside the gene matches.

The chain combines TRBV9 with TRBJ1-4, with unresolved D. Germline values: CDR1 SGDLS, CDR2 YYNGEE. V lost 0 bases to trimming and J lost 4 bases, with 7 bases between them. This CDR3 is built from 14 residues. The CDR3 sequence is CASSVAGVNEKLFF. CDR3 sequence (DNA): TGTGCCAGCAGCGTAGCCGGAGTTAATGAAAAACTGTTTTTT.

The chain links TRBV19 to TRBJ2-1; a weak D match, TRBD2 (6 bases). The CDR3 has 14 residues. CDR1 is LNHDA, CDR2 SQIVND, per germline (reference sequence). Between the trimmed V and J ends, which lost 5 bases and 2 bases, there was a span of 10 bases. CDR3 sequence reads: CASSFAGPYNEQFF. For the CDR3, the DNA is TGTGCCAGTAGTTTCGCGGGGCCCTACAATGAGCAGTTCTTC.

This chain uses TRBV15 with TRBJ2-3; possibly TRBD1 for D (5 bases). V lost 0 bases to trimming and J lost 2 bases, with 6 bases between them. Germline V gives CDR1 LNHNV, CDR2 YYDKDF (reference sequence). CDR3 length: 14 amino acids. The CDR3 DNA reads as TGTGCCACCAGCAGAGATGGGGCCACAGATACGCAGTATTTT. Translating it yields CATSRDGATDTQYF.

This clone has a single count. In DNA, the CDR3 is TGTGCCTGGATGGGCCCGAGACAGGGGTATCGAAGTGGCTATGGCTACACCTTC. It codes for CAWMGPRQGYRSGYGYTF. The rearrangement uses TRBV30 and TRBJ1-2; TRBD1 matches 8 bases. CDR3 length: 18 residues. Germline CDR1 is GTSNPN and CDR2 is SVGIG (reference sequence). After removal of 4 bases from V and 4 bases from J, the junction contained 20 bases not matched to a gene.

The rearrangement links TRBV5-1 to TRBJ2-3; D ambiguous. Between the trimmed V and J ends, which lost 0 bases and 2 bases, there was a span of 13 bases. Germline V gives CDR1 SGHRS, CDR2 YFSETQ. CDR3 length equals 16 residues. The CDR3 region has the DNA TGCGCCAGCAGCTTGGATGGGCCAGCCCTCACAGATACGCAGTATTTT. This gives the protein CASSLDGPALTDTQYF.

The CDR3 protein is CASSRGQGDNYGYTF. The CDR3 coding sequence is TGCGCCAGCAGCCGCGGACAGGGGGACAACTATGGCTACACCTTC. The rearrangement links TRBV4-1 to TRBJ1-2; 10 bases fit TRBD1. CDR1 is MGHRA, CDR2 YSYEKL, per germline. The CDR3 has 15 amino acids. With V trimmed by 4 bases and J by 2 bases, 4 bases remained unmatched.